The 10 T cell receptor beta chains below all came from one sample that was sequenced in a study of regulatory T cells in long-lasting Graves disease. Time point reported: newly diagnosed GD, antithyroid drugs for less than 3 months. RNA from PBMCs was the source of the TCR library. Construction of the TCR beta libraries employed iRepertoire HTBI primers in conjunction with Arm-PCR of CDR3 regions. TCRdb redid the calling of the multiplex PCR reads with MiXCR, one entry per CDR3 protein. The table shows some 450,000 distinct CDR3 sequences, with 16% occurring only once. These same records also appear under a second study, on T cells in Graves' hyperthyroidism and ophthalmopathy.

The sample in question was peripheral blood mononuclear cells (PBMCs), obtained at new diagnosis, from a patient treated with antithyroid drugs. These TCRs come from a woman between 25 and 40 years old with Graves disease.

This clonotype has at least ten counts. The V and J genes are TRBV20-1 and TRBJ2-1; the D call may be TRBD1 or TRBD2 (6 bases each). Trimming shortened V by 1 base and J by 2 bases, and 12 bases separated the two germline ends. CDR1 is DFQATT, CDR2 SNEGSKA, per germline (reference sequence). The CDR3 runs to 15 residues. The CDR3 DNA sequence: TGCAGTGCTAGAGCGGGGGCAGGGACCTACAATGAGCAGTTCTTC. Protein: CSARAGAGTYNEQFF.

This clonotype was seen ten or more times. The genes are TRBV14 and TRBJ1-2, with D tentatively TRBD1 (5 bases). The CDR3 covers 15 residues. V lost 0 bases, J lost 5 bases, and 13 bases lay in between. Germline loops: CDR1 SGHDN, CDR2 FVKESK. CDR3 nucleotide sequence: TGTGCCAGCAGCCAAGATAGCGAGGGGAGATATGGCTACACCTTC. This sequence encodes CASSQDSEGRYGYTF. Full variable domain (remainder filled in from reference TRBV14 and TRBJ1-2): EAGVTQFPSHSVIEKGQTVTLRCDPISGHDNLYWYRRVMGKEIKFLLHFVKESKQDESGMPNNRFLAERTGGTYSTLKVQPAELEDSGVYFCASSQDSEGRYGYTFGSGTRLTVV.

The rearrangement uses TRBV11-2 and TRBJ2-2, with 9 bases that match TRBD2. The V gene's germline CDR1 is SGHAT and CDR2 FQNNGV. This CDR3 contains 14 residues. The junction had 4 bases not matched to a gene; V was cut back by 7 bases and J by 4 bases. The CDR3 DNA is TGTGCCAGCACCGGTAGCGGGAGCACCGGGGAGCTGTTTTTT. Residues: CASTGSGSTGELFF.

This clonotype was observed many times. The rearrangement uses TRBV28 and TRBJ1-1; the match to TRBD1 covers 7 bases. The CDR3 totals 13 residues. Trimming removed 3 bases from V and 8 bases from J; junction bases left unmatched: 6. Germline CDR1 MDHEN, CDR2 SYDVKM. This chain's CDR3 is CASSFPTGVEAFF. The CDR3 DNA is TGTGCCAGCAGTTTCCCCACAGGGGTAGAAGCTTTCTTT. Full variable domain (outside the CDR3, taken from reference TRBV28 and TRBJ1-1): DVKVTQSSRYLVKRTGEKVFLECVQDMDHENMFWYRQDPGLGLRLIYFSYDVKMKEKGDIPEGYSVSREKKERFSLILESASTNQTSMYLCASSFPTGVEAFFGQGTRLTVV.

V gene TRBV4-1 combines with J gene TRBJ1-2; maybe TRBD1 (5 bases). Germline assignment: CDR1 MGHRA and CDR2 YSYEKL. V was pared by 4 bases and J by 8 bases, with 14 bases between. The CDR3 has 13 amino acids. The CDR3 spells CASSLPAGYGYTF. The CDR3, as DNA: TGCGCCAGCAGCCTCCCCGCAGGGTACGGCTACACCTTC.

The sample holds a few counts of this clonotype. The rearrangement links TRBV7-2 to TRBJ1-6; D gene ambiguous. This CDR3 region has 12 residues. V dropped 5 bases and J dropped 7 bases, with 6 bases sitting between them. CDR1 is SGHTA, CDR2 FQGNSA, per germline. The CDR3 is CASSPLNSPLHF. For the CDR3, the DNA is TGTGCCAGCAGCCCCCTGAATTCACCCCTCCACTTT.

In its sample, this clonotype was seen a few times. This CDR3 is missing its conserved last phenylalanine or tryptophan, likely due to a read error. This sequence joins TRBV6-2 or TRBV6-3 and TRBJ2-1; D is undetermined. There are 13 residues in the CDR3. CDR1 is MNHEY, CDR2 SVGEGT, per germline. CDR3 bases: TGTGCCAGCAGTTACTCCCTGGAAAATGGGCAGTTCGTC. Translated, it gives CASSYSLENGQFV.

The rearrangement uses TRBV19 and TRBJ2-5; 10 bases are shared with TRBD2. The CDR3 has 15 amino acids. Unmatched junction bases numbered 11, after V lost 8 bases and J lost 5 bases. Germline V gene data show CDR1 as LNHDA and CDR2 as SQIVND (reference sequence). DNA for the CDR3: TGTGCCAGTGGTCTAGCGGGAGCAAGCGGGGAGACCCAGTACTTC. This gives the protein CASGLAGASGETQYF. The full variable domain, its missing parts supplied by reference TRBV19 and TRBJ2-5, is DGGITQSPKYLFRKEGQNVTLSCEQNLNHDAMYWYRQDPGQGLRLIYYSQIVNDFQKGDIAEGYSVSREKKESFPLTVTSAQKNPTAFYLCASGLAGASGETQYFGPGTRLLVL.

The chain combines TRBV6-1 with TRBJ2-1; 10 nucleotides match TRBD1. V lost 6 bases, J lost 6 bases, and 8 bases stayed unmatched. The CDR3 sequence is 15 residues long. Germline lookup yields CDR1 MNHNS and CDR2 SASEGT. The CDR3 nucleotides read TGTGCCAGCAGGCTCCCGGGACAGGGGACCAATGAGCAGTTCTTC. This gives the protein CASRLPGQGTNEQFF.

This clonotype was picked up many times. V usage is TRBV18 and J usage is TRBJ1-3; D remains unclear. Germline V gene lookup returns CDR1 KGHSH and CDR2 LQKENI. This CDR3 has 12 amino acids. V was pared by 8 bases and J by 2 bases, with 7 bases between. The CDR3 DNA is TGTGCCAGCAGCCCCGCTGGAAACACCATATATTTT. Its protein product is CASSPAGNTIYF. Full variable domain (outside the CDR3, taken from reference TRBV18 and TRBJ1-3): NAGVMQNPRHLVRRRGQEARLRCSPMKGHSHVYWYRQLPEEGLKFMVYLQKENIIDESGMPKERFSAEFPKEGPSILRIQQVVRGDSAAYFCASSPAGNTIYFGEGSWLTVV.